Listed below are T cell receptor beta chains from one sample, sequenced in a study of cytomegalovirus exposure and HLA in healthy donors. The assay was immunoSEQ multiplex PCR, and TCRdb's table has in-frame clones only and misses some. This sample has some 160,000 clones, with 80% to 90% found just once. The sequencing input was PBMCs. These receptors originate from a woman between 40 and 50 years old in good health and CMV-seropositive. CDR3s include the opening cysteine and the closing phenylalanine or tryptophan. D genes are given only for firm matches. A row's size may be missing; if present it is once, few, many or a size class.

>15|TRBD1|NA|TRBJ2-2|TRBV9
CASSVTGSDNGELFF
TGTGCCAGCAGCGTGACAGGGTCTGATAACGGGGAGCTGTTTTTT
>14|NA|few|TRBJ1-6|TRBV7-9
CASSLMNRGSPLHF
TGTGCCAGCAGCTTAATGAATAGGGGTTCACCCCTCCACTTT
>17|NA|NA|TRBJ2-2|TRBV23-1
CASSRGLGWGNTGELFF
TGCGCCAGCAGTCGAGGGCTCGGGTGGGGTAACACCGGGGAGCTGTTTTTT
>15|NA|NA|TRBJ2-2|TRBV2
CASNLDSANTGELFF
TGTGCCAGCAATTTGGACAGCGCGAACACCGGGGAGCTGTTTTTT
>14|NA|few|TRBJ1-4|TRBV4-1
CASSQRDSGEKLFF
TGCGCCAGCAGCCAGAGGGACTCGGGTGAAAAACTGTTTTTT
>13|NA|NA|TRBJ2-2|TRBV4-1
CASSPLTAGELFF
TGCGCCAGCAGCCCCTTAACGGCCGGGGAGCTGTTTTTT
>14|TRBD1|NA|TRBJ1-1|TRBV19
CASSLGQGFTEAFF
TGTGCCAGTAGTCTAGGACAGGGCTTCACTGAAGCTTTCTTT
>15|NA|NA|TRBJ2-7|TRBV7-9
CASSLGRNSSYEQYF
TGTGCCAGCAGCTTAGGACGGAATAGCTCCTACGAGCAGTACTTC
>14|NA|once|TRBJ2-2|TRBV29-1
CSVRVAVNTGELFF
TGCAGCGTCCGGGTAGCCGTGAACACCGGGGAGCTGTTTTTT
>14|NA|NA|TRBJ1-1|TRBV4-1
CASSQVSYATEAFF
TGCGCCAGCAGCCAAGTGTCGTACGCGACTGAAGCTTTCTTT
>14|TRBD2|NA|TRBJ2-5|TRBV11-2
CASSLTPSGETQYF
TGTGCCAGCAGCTTAACTCCTAGCGGGGAGACCCAGTACTTC
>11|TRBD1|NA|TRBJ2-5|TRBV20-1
CSARQGETQYF
TGCAGTGCGAGACAGGGGGAGACCCAGTACTTC
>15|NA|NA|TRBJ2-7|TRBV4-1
CASSQDWAINYEQYF
TGCGCCAGCAGCCAAGATTGGGCCATAAACTACGAGCAGTACTTC
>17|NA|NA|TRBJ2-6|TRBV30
CAWRTQGSFSGANVLTF
TGTGCCTGGAGGACCCAGGGTTCCTTCTCTGGGGCCAACGTCCTGACTTTC
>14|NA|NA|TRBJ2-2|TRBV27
CASRVQGFTGELFF
TGTGCCAGCAGGGTACAGGGTTTCACCGGGGAGCTGTTTTTT
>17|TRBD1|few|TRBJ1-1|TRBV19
CASSRDRVRGLNTEAFF
TGTGCCAGTAGTAGGGACAGGGTGAGAGGTTTGAACACTGAAGCTTTCTTT
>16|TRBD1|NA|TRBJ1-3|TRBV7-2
CASSLFTGGSGNTIYF
TGTGCCAGCAGCTTATTCACAGGGGGATCTGGAAACACCATATATTTT
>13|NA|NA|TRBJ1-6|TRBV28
CASKRRENSPLHF
TGTGCCAGCAAGCGACGGGAGAATTCACCCCTCCACTTT
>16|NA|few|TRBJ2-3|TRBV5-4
CASSLNRLGKSDTQYF
TGTGCCAGCAGCCTAAACAGACTAGGGAAGTCAGATACGCAGTATTTT
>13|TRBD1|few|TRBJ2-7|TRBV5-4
CASSSDRVGEQYF
TGTGCCAGCAGCTCAGACAGGGTCGGAGAGCAGTACTTC
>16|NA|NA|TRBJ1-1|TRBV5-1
CASSLDWAGISTEAFF
TGCGCCAGCAGCTTGGATTGGGCAGGAATCAGCACTGAAGCTTTCTTT
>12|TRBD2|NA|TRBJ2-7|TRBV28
CASSPGLALQYF
TGTGCCAGCAGCCCGGGACTAGCCTTGCAGTACTTC
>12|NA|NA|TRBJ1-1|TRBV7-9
CASSTGWGEAFF
TGTGCCAGCAGCACAGGATGGGGAGAAGCTTTCTTT
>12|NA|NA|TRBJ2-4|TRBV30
CAWDRGLNIQYF
TGTGCCTGGGACCGAGGGCTAAACATTCAGTACTTC
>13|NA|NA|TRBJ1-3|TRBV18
CASSPLSGNTIYF
TGTGCCAGCTCACCTCTGTCTGGAAACACCATATATTTT
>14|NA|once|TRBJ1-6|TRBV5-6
CASSFGPGNSPLHF
TGTGCCAGCAGCTTTGGGCCCGGTAATTCACCCCTCCACTTT
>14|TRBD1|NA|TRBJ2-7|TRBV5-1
CASSIFLQGYEQYF
TGCGCCAGCAGCATTTTTCTACAGGGGTACGAGCAGTACTTC
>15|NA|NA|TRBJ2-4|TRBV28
CASGSRGLGKNIQYF
TGTGCCAGCGGGTCCAGGGGCTTGGGCAAAAACATTCAGTACTTC
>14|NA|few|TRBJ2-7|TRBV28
CASSRGGTSYEQYF
TGTGCCAGCAGTCGCGGCGGAACTTCCTACGAGCAGTACTTC
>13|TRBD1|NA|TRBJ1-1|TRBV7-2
CASSSEQGASAFF
TGTGCCAGCAGCTCGGAACAGGGGGCGTCAGCTTTCTTT
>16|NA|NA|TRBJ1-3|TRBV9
CASSVRPRATGNTIYF
TGTGCCAGCAGCGTACGTCCCAGGGCCACTGGAAACACCATATATTTT
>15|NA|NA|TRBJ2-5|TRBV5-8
CASGRGGARMETQYF
TGTGCCAGCGGGAGAGGGGGGGCGAGAATGGAGACCCAGTACTTC
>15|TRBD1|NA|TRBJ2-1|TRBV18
CASSTTGGPYNEQFF
TGTGCCAGCTCAACGACAGGGGGACCATACAATGAGCAGTTCTTC
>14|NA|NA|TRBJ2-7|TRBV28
CATRAGITSLEQYF
TGTGCCACCCGCGCCGGGATTACGTCTCTCGAGCAGTACTTC
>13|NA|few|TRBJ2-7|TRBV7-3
CASSLSRDYEQYF
TGTGCCAGCAGCTTAAGCAGGGACTACGAGCAGTACTTC
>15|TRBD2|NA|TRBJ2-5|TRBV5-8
CASTIGLAGGETQYF
TGTGCCAGCACAATAGGACTAGCGGGAGGAGAGACCCAGTACTTC
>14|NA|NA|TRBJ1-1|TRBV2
CASIVGLTNTEAFF
TGTGCCAGCATCGTAGGACTGACGAACACTGAAGCTTTCTTT
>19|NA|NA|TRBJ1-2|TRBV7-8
CASSSTRRPTGLVNYGYTF
TGTGCCAGCAGCTCTACTAGACGACCCACAGGGTTGGTTAACTATGGCTACACCTTC
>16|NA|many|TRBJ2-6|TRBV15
CATSRTDMPGNHVLTF
TGTGCCACCAGCCGAACAGACATGCCCGGGAACCACGTCCTGACTTTC
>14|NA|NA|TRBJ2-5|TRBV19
CASSLGTSPETQYF
TGTGCCAGTAGTCTAGGGACATCTCCGGAGACCCAGTACTTC
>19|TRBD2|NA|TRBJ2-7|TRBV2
CASSEAVAGVPPPSYEQYF
TGTGCCAGCAGTGAAGCGGTAGCGGGAGTCCCCCCTCCTTCCTACGAGCAGTACTTC
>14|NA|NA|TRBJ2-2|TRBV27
CASKDRPNTGELFF
TGTGCCAGCAAGGACAGACCGAACACCGGGGAGCTGTTTTTT
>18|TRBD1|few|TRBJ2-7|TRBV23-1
CASSQSIFMVGQGGEQYF
TGCGCCAGCAGTCAAAGTATTTTTATGGTGGGACAGGGCGGCGAGCAGTACTTC
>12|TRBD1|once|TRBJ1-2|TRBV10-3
CAISTGGYGYTF
TGTGCCATCTCGACAGGGGGCTATGGCTACACCTTC
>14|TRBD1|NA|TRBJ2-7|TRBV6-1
CASRSGQGYNEQYF
TGTGCCAGCAGATCGGGACAGGGTTATAACGAGCAGTACTTC
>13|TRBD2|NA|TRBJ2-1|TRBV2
CASEAGTSNEQFF
TGTGCCAGCGAGGCCGGGACTAGTAATGAGCAGTTCTTC
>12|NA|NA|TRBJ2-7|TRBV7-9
CASRDMGDEQYF
TGTGCCAGCCGGGACATGGGGGACGAGCAGTACTTC
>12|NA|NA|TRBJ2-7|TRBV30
CAWSWGQYEQYF
TGTGCCTGGAGTTGGGGGCAATACGAGCAGTACTTC
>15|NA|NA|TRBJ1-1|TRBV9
CASSQPGWMNTEAFF
TGTGCCAGCAGCCAGCCGGGATGGATGAACACTGAAGCTTTCTTT